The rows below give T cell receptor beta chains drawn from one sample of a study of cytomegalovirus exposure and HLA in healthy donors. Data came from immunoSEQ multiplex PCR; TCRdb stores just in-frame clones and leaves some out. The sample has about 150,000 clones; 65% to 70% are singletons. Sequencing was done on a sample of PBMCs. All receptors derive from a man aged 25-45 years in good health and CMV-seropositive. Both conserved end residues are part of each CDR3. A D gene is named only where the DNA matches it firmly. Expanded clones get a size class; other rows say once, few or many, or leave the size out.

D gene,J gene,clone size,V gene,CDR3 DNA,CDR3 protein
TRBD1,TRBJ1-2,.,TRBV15,TGTGCCACCAGTTCTAACTATCCGGGACAGGGCAGTTTCTTCACCTTC,CATSSNYPGQGSFFTF
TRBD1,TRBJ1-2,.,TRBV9,TGTGCCAGCAGCGCGGGACAGGGGGCCGGCTATGGCTACACCTTC,CASSAGQGAGYGYTF
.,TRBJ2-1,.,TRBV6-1,TGTGCCAGCAGTGAAGCTCAGGGGGGAAGCAATGAGCAGTTCTTC,CASSEAQGGSNEQFF
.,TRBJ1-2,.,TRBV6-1,TGTGCCAGCAGTGGGCCTGGGCTAACCGGCGACTACACCTTC,CASSGPGLTGDYTF
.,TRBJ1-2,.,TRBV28,TGTGCCAGCAGTTTTGCAGGGGTGAGTGGCTACACCTTC,CASSFAGVSGYTF
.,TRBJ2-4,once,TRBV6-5,TGTGCCAGCAGTGAAAGGCAGGGCAAAAACATTCAGTACTTC,CASSERQGKNIQYF
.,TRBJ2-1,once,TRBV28,TGTGCCAGCAGTTTTCGGACTACCCAGATCAGCTCCTACAATGAGCAGTTCTTC,CASSFRTTQISSYNEQFF
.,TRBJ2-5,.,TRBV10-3,TGTGCCATCAGTGAAGAGCCTCGAGAGACCCAGTACTTC,CAISEEPRETQYF
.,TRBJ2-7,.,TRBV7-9,TGTGCCAGCAGCCCGGGGGTCACCTACGAGCAGTACTTC,CASSPGVTYEQYF
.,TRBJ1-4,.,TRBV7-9,TGTGCCAGCAGCTCTACCCCCCTCGGGAAGCCTAATGAAAAACTGTTTTTT,CASSSTPLGKPNEKLFF
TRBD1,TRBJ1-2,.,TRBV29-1,TGCAGCGTCGGCGCAGGGGGATTAAACGGCTACACCTTC,CSVGAGGLNGYTF
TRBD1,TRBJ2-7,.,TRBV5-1,TGCGCCAGCAGCTCTCACAGGGGCCTCTACGAGCAGTACTTC,CASSSHRGLYEQYF
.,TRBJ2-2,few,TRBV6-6,TGTGCCAGCAGTTACAGGGAGTTCGGGGAGCTGTTTTTT,CASSYREFGELFF
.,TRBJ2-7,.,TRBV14,TGTGCCAGCAGCCAGGCAGGGTTCTCCTACGAGCAGTACTTC,CASSQAGFSYEQYF
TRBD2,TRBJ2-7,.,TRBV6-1,TGTGCCAGCTGCCCGGGGACTAGCGGGAACTACGAGCAGTACTTC,CASCPGTSGNYEQYF
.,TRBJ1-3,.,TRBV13,TGTGCCAGCAGCTTAGAAAGGGGAGGCTGGACTGGAAACACCATATATTTT,CASSLERGGWTGNTIYF
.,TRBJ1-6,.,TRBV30,TGTGCCTGGAGTGTGGGAGCCACGTTTGGATCACCCCTCCACTTT,CAWSVGATFGSPLHF
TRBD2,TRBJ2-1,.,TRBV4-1,TGCGCCAGCAGCCCAAAGGTAGCGGGAGGGCCCATATACAATGAGCAGTTCTTC,CASSPKVAGGPIYNEQFF
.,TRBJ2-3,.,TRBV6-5,TGTGCCAGCAGTATGCGGTGGTCTGATACGCAGTATTTT,CASSMRWSDTQYF
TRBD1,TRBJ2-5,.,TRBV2,TGTGCCAGCAGAGGACAGGGGGTTAGGAGAGAGACCCAGTACTTC,CASRGQGVRRETQYF
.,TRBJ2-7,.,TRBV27,TGTGCCAGCAGTCCACTTACGTCCTCCTACGAGCAGTACTTC,CASSPLTSSYEQYF
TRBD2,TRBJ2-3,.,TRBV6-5,TGTGCCAGCAGTAGCGGGAGGGACACAGATACGCAGTATTTT,CASSSGRDTDTQYF
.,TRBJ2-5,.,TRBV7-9,TGTGCCAGCAGCTTGGAAGGAGGAGAGACCCAGTACTTC,CASSLEGGETQYF
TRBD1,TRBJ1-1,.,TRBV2,TGTGCCAGCACCAAGGGGGCTCTCGGTGAAGCTTTCTTT,CASTKGALGEAFF
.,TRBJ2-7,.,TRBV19,TGTGCCAGTAGTATGGCCGGAGGGCCTTGGGACGAGCAGTACTTC,CASSMAGGPWDEQYF
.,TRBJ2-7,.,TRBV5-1,TGCGCCAGCAGCTTGGGAGGAGAGGCGAGACCCTACGAGCAGTACTTC,CASSLGGEARPYEQYF
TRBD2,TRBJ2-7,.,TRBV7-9,TGTTCCAGCAGCTACTCAGGCGGGAGCTCCTACGAGCAGTACTTC,CSSSYSGGSSYEQYF
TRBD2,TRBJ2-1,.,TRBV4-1,TGCGCCAGCAGCCAAGCTCCGGGACTAGCGGGAGAAACTTTCTTC,CASSQAPGLAGETFF
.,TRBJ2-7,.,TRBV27,TGTGCCAGCAGTTTAAACGTTATTTACGAGCAGTACTTC,CASSLNVIYEQYF
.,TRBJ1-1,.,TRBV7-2,TGTGCCAGCAGCTTACGCTCGGGGTACACTGAAGCTTTCTTT,CASSLRSGYTEAFF
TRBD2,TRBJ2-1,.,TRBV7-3,TGTGCCAGCAGCAGAGCGGGAGAAGGGAATGAGCAGTTCTTC,CASSRAGEGNEQFF
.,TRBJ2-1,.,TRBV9,TGTGCCAGCAGCGATGGCCCCTACAATGAGCAGTTCTTC,CASSDGPYNEQFF
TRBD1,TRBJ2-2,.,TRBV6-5,TGTGCCAGCAGTTACTCCGGGACAGGAGACACCGGGGAGCTGTTTTTT,CASSYSGTGDTGELFF
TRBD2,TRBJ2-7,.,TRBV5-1,TGCGCCAGCAGCCAGGGACCCAGCGGGGGCGAGCAGTACTTC,CASSQGPSGGEQYF
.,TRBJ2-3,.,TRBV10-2,TGCGCCAGCAGGGCTAGTGTCACAGATACGCAGTATTTT,CASRASVTDTQYF
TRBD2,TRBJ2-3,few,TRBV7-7,TGTGCCAGCAGCTTGGGAGCGGGATCGAGCACAGATACGCAGTATTTT,CASSLGAGSSTDTQYF
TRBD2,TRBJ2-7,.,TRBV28,TGTGCCAGCATCAAAACGTCTCGGGCTAGCGGGAGGGTGCAGTACTTC,CASIKTSRASGRVQYF
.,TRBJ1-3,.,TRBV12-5,TGTGCTAGTGGTCTCGGAGAGGTCTCTGGAAACACCATATATTTT,CASGLGEVSGNTIYF
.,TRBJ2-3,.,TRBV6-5,TGTGCCAGCAGTTACTCGAGAGTCCAAGATACGCAGTATTTT,CASSYSRVQDTQYF
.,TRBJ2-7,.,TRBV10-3,TGTGCCATCAATGAGGGGGTGACTAGCTCCTACGAGCAGTACTTC,CAINEGVTSSYEQYF
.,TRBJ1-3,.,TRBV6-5,TGTGCCAGCAGATACTCTGGAAACACCATATATTTT,CASRYSGNTIYF
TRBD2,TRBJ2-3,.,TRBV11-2,TGTGCCAGCAGCCTATTCGGCGGGAGGGCCGTAGATACGCAGTATTTT,CASSLFGGRAVDTQYF
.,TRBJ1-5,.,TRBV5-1,TGCGCCAGCAGCTTGGAAGGACAGCTTGGCCAGCCCCAGCATTTT,CASSLEGQLGQPQHF
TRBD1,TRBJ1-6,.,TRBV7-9,TGTTCCAGCAGCTTAATCCCGGACAGGGAGGGTTCACCCCTCCACTTT,CSSSLIPDREGSPLHF
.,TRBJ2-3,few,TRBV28,TGTGCCAGCAGCCCAGAGCTGCAACAGAACACAGATACGCAGTATTTT,CASSPELQQNTDTQYF
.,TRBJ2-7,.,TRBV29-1,TGCAGCGTAATGAGGCCTAGCTCCTACGAGCAGTACTTC,CSVMRPSSYEQYF
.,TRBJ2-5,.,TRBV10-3,TGTGCCATCAGTGAGTCCTTCGGGGGAAGGGGTAAAGAGACCCAGTACTTC,CAISESFGGRGKETQYF
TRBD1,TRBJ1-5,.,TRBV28,TGTGCCAGCAGTTTATGGGGGACAGGGTTTCAGCCCCAGCATTTT,CASSLWGTGFQPQHF
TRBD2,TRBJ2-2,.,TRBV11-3,TGTGCCAGCAGCTTAGATGCTAGCGGTAACACCGGGGAGCTGTTTTTT,CASSLDASGNTGELFF
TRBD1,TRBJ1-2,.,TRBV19,TGTGCCAGTAGTATTGGACAGGCCTATGGCTACACCTTC,CASSIGQAYGYTF
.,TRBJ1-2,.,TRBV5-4,TGTGCCAGCAGCTTTCGTACAAGTAACTATGGCTACACCTTC,CASSFRTSNYGYTF
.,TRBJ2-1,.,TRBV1,TGCACCAGCAGCCAAGAGGGGGAGGGGTACAATGAGCAGTTCTTC,CTSSQEGEGYNEQFF
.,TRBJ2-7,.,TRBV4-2,TGTGCCAGCAGCCAAGAGGAGGAGGGGGCTGGCGAGCAGTACTTC,CASSQEEEGAGEQYF
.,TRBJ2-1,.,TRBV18,TGTGCCAGCTCATCACGTAGTAACGATGAGCAGTTCTTC,CASSSRSNDEQFF
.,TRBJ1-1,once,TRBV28,TGTGCCAGCATGCGACAGGAGAACACTGAAGCTTTCTTT,CASMRQENTEAFF
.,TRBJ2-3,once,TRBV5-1,TGCGCCAGCAGCTTGGGTATGGCAGGGATCACAGATACGCAGTATTTT,CASSLGMAGITDTQYF